Reported below is one T cell receptor beta chain. No antigen is known for it. TCRdb's table, derived via immunoSEQ multiplex PCR, lists solely in-frame clones and lacks some. The repertoire holds 100,000 to 150,000 clones, with 70% to 85% as singletons. This record comes from a study of T cell responses to AZD1222 COVID-19 vaccine. Study-wide results and limits: Females made up more of the donors, who were largely white British, and clonal diversity may have come out too low.

The CDR3 spans 14 residues. V was pared by 2 bases and J by 3 bases, with 8 bases between. CDR1 and CDR2 (germline): SGHVS, FQNEAQ. The clonotype comes from an adult who received the AZD1222 COVID-19 vaccine. The sequencing used peripheral blood, collected 28 days after the second AZD1222 dose. V and J are TRBV7-8 and TRBJ2-4; no clear D. The CDR3: CASSLQVNKNIQYF. Written as DNA, the CDR3 is TGTGCCAGCAGCTTACAAGTGAACAAAAACATTCAGTACTTC.